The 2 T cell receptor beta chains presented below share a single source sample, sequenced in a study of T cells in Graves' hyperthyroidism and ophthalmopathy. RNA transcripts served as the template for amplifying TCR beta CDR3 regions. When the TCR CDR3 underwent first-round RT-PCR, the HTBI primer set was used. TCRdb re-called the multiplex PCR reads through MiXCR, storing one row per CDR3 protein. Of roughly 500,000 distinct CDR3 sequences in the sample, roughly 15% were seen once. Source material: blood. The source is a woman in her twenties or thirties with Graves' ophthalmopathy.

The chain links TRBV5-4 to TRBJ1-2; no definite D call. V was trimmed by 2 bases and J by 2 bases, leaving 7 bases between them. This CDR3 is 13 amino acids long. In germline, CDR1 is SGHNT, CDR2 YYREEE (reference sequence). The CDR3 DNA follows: TGTGCCAGCAGCTTCCTAGTAAACTATGGCTACACCTTC. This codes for CASSFLVNYGYTF. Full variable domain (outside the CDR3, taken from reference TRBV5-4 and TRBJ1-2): ETGVTQSPTHLIKTRGQQVTLRCSSQSGHNTVSWYQQALGQGPQFIFQYYREEENGRGNFPPRFSGLQFPNYSSELNVNALELDDSALYLCASSFLVNYGYTFGSGTRLTVV.

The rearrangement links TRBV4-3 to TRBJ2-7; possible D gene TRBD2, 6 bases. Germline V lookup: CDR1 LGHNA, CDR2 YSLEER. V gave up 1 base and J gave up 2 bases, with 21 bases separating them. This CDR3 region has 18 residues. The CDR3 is CASSQVVGGSGPTYEQYF. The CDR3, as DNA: TGCGCCAGCAGCCAAGTTGTCGGGGGAAGCGGGCCCACCTACGAGCAGTACTTC.